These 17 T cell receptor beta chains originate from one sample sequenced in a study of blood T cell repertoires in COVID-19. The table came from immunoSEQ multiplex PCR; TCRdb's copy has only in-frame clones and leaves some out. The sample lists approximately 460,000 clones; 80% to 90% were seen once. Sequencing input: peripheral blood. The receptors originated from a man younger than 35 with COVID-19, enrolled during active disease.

CDR3 coding DNA: TGCGCCAGCAGCCAAGTGGCGGCAGCGAACACCGGGGAGCTGTTTTTT. This gives the protein CASSQVAAANTGELFF. The chain employs TRBV4-1 and TRBJ2-2; D call uncertain. In germline, CDR1 is MGHRA, CDR2 YSYEKL. The CDR3 consists of 16 residues. Deletions cut 1 base from V and 0 bases from J, with 9 bases between.

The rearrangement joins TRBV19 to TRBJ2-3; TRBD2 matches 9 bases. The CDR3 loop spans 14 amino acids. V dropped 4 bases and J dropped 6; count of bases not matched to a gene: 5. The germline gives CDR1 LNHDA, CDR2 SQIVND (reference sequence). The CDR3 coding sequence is TGTGCCAGTAGTACTAGCGGGGCGTCGGATACGCAGTATTTT. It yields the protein CASSTSGASDTQYF.

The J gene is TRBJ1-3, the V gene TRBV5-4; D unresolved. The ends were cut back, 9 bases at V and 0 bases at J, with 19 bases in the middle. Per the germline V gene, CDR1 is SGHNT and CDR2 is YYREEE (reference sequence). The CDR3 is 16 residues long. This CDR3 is CATYGRSASSGNTIYF. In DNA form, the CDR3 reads TGTGCCACCTATGGAAGAAGCGCTAGCTCTGGAAACACCATATATTTT.

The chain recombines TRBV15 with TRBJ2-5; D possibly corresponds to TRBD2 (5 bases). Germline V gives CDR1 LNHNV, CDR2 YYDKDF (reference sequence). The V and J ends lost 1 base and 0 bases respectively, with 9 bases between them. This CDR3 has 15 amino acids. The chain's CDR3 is CATSRGTGNQETQYF. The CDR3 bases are TGTGCCACCAGCAGAGGTACGGGGAACCAAGAGACCCAGTACTTC. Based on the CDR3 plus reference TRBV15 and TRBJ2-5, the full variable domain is DAMVIQNPRYQVTQFGKPVTLSCSQTLNHNVMYWYQQKSSQAPKLLFHYYDKDFNNEADTPDNFQSRRPNTSFCFLDIRSPGLGDTAMYLCATSRGTGNQETQYFGPGTRLLVL.

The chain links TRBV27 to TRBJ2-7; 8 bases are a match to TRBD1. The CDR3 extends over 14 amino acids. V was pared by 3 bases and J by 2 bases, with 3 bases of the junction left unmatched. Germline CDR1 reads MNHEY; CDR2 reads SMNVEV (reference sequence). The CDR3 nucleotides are TGTGCCAGCAGTTTGCAGGGGGCGACCTACGAGCAGTACTTC. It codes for CASSLQGATYEQYF.

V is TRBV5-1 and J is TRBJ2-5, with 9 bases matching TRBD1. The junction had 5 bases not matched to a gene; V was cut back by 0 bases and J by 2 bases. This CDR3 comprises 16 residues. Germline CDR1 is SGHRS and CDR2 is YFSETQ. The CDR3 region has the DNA TGCGCCAGCAGCTTGGCTGACAGGGGGGAACAAGAGACCCAGTACTTC. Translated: CASSLADRGEQETQYF. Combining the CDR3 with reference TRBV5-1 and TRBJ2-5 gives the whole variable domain KAGVTQTPRYLIKTRGQQVTLSCSPISGHRSVSWYQQTPGQGLQFLFEYFSETQRNKGNFPGRFSGRQFSNSRSEMNVSTLELGDSALYLCASSLADRGEQETQYFGPGTRLLVL.

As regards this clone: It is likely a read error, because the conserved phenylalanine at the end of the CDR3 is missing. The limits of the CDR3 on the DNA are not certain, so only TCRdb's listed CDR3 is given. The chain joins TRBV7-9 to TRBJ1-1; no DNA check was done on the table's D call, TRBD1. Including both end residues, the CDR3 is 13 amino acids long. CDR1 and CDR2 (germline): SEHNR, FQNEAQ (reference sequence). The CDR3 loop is CASSLEEVTGMKI.

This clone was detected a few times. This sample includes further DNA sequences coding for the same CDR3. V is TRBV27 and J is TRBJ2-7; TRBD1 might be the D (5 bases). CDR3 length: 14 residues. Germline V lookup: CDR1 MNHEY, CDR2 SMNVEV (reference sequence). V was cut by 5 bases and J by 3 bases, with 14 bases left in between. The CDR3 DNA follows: TGTGCCAGCAGTCCCCAGGGTGCAAACTACGAGCAGTACTTC. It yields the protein CASSPQGANYEQYF.

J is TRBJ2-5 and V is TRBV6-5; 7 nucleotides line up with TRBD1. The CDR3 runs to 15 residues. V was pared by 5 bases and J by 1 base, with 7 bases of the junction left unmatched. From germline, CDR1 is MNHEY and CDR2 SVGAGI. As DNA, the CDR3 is TGTGCCAGCAGTCTGAGGGACAGAACCCAAGAGACCCAGTACTTC. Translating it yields CASSLRDRTQETQYF.

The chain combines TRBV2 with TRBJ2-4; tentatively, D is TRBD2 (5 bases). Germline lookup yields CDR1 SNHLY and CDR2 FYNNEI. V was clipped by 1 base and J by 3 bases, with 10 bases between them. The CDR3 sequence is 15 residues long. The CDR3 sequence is CASSEVRVDKNIQYF. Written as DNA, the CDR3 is TGTGCCAGCAGTGAAGTGCGGGTTGACAAAAACATTCAGTACTTC.

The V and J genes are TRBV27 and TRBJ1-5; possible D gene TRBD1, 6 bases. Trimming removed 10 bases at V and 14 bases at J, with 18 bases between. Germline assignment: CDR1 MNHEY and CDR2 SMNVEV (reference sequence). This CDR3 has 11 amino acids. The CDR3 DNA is TGTGCCACCGGATTCGGGACACCCGAGCATTTT. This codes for CATGFGTPEHF.

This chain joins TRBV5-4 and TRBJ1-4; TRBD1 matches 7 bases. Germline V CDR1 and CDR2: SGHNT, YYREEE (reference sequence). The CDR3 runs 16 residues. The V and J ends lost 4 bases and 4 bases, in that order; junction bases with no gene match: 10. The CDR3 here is CASSPSTGTVNEKLFF. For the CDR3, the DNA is TGTGCCAGCAGCCCTTCAACCGGGACAGTTAATGAAAAACTGTTTTTT.

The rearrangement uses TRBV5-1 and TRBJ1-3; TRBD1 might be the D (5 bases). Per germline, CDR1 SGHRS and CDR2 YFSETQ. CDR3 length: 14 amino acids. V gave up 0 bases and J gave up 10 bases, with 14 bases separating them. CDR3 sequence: CASSLGVREVTIYF. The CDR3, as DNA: TGCGCCAGCAGCTTGGGAGTCAGGGAGGTAACCATATATTTT.

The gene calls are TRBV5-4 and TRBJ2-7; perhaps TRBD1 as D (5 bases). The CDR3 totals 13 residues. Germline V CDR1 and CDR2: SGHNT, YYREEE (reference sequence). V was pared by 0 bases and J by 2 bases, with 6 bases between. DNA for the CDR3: TGTGCCAGCAGCTTGGCGGACACCTACGAGCAGTACTTC. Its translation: CASSLADTYEQYF.

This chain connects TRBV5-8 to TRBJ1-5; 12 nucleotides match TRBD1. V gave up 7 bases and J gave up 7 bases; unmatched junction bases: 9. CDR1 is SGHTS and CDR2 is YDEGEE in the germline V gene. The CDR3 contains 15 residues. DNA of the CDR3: TGTGCCAGCTTGGGACAGGGGGCGAACCGGCAGCCCCAGCATTTT. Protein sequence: CASLGQGANRQPQHF.

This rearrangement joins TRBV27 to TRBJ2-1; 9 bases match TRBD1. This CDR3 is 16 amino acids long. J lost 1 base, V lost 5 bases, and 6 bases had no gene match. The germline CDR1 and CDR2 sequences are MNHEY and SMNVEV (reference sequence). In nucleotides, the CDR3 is TGTGCCAGCAGTGCCGGGACAGGGATGTCCTACAATGAGCAGTTCTTC. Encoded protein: CASSAGTGMSYNEQFF.

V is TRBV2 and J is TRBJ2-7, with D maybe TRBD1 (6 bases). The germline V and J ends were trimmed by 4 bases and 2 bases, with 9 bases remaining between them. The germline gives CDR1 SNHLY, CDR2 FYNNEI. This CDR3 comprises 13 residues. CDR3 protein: CASSGYRAYEQYF. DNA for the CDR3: TGTGCCAGCAGTGGGTACAGGGCCTACGAGCAGTACTTC.